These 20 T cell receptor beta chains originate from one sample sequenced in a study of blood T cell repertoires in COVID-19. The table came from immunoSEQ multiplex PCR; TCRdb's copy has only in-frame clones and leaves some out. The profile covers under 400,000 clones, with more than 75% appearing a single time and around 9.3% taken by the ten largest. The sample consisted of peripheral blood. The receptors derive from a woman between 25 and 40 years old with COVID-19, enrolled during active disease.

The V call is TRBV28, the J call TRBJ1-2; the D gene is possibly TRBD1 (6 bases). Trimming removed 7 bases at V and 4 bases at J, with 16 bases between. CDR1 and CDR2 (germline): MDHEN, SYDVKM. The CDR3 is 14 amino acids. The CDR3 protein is CASTFWGRFYGYTF. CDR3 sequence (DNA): TGTGCCAGCACCTTTTGGGGGCGCTTCTATGGCTACACCTTC.

The CDR3 DNA is TGTGCCAGCAGTTTAGGTGGTAGATCCTACGAGCAGTACTTC. Its translation is CASSLGGRSYEQYF. The chain combines TRBV28 with TRBJ2-7, with D unresolved. Trimming took off 2 bases at V and 1 base at J, with 9 bases between the two ends. CDR3 length: 14 amino acids. The germline CDR1 and CDR2 sequences are MDHEN and SYDVKM.

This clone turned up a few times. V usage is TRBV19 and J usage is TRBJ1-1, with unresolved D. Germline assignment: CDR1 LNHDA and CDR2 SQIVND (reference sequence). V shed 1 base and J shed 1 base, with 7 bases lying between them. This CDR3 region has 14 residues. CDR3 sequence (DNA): TGTGCCAGTAGTATAGCTGTGAGGAACACTGAAGCTTTCTTT. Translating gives CASSIAVRNTEAFF.

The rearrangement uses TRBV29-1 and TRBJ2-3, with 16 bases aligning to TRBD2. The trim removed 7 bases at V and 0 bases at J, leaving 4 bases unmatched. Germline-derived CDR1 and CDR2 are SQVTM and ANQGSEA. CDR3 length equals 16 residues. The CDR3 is CSAGTSGRVSTDTQYF. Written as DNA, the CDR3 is TGCAGCGCTGGGACTAGCGGGAGGGTTAGCACAGATACGCAGTATTTT.

Here the CDR3 DNA reads TGTGCCAGCAGTGAACGAGGATATACGCAGTATTTT. Its translation is CASSERGYTQYF. The chain carries TRBV25-1 and TRBJ2-3, with D hard to call. This CDR3 is 12 amino acids long. Trimming removed 2 bases from V and 7 bases from J, with 7 bases in between. Germline V CDR1 and CDR2: MGHDK, SYGVNS.

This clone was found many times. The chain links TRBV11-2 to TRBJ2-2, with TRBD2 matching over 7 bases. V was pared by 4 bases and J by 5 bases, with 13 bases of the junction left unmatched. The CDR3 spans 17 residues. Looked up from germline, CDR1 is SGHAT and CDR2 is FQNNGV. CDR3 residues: CASSSNRVGRLTGELFF. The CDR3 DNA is TGTGCCAGCAGCTCTAACCGGGTCGGGAGGTTAACCGGGGAGCTGTTTTTT. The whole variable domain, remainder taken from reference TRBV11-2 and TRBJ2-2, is EAGVAQSPRYKIIEKRQSVAFWCNPISGHATLYWYQQILGQGPKLLIQFQNNGVVDDSQLPKDRFSAERLKGVDSTLKIQPAKLEDSAVYLCASSSNRVGRLTGELFFGEGSRLTVL.

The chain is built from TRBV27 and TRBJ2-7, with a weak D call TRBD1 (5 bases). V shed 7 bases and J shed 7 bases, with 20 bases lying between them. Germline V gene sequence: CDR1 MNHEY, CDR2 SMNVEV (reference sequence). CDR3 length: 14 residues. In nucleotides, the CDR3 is TGTGCCAGCACGGGTAGTGGCAGGGTAGGGGAGCAGTACTTC. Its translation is CASTGSGRVGEQYF.

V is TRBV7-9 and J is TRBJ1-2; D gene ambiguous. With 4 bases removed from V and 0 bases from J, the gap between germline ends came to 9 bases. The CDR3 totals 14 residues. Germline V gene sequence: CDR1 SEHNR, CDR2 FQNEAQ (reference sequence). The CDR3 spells CASSSSGANYGYTF. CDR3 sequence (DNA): TGTGCCAGCAGCTCCTCGGGAGCTAACTATGGCTACACCTTC. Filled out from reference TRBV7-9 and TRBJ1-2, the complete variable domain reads DTGVSQNPRHKITKRGQNVTFRCDPISEHNRLYWYRQTLGQGPEFLTYFQNEAQLEKSRLLSDRFSAERPKGSFSTLEIQRTEQGDSAMYLCASSSSGANYGYTFGSGTRLTVV.

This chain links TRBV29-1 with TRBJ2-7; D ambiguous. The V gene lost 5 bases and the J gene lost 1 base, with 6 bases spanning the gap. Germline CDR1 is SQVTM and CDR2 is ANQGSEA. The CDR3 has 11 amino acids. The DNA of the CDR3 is TGCAGCGTTTCCAATTCCTACGAGCAGTACTTC. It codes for CSVSNSYEQYF.

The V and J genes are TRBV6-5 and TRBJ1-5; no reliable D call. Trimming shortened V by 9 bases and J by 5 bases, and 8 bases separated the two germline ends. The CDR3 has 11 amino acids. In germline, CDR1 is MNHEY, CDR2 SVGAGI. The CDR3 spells CARARYQPQHF. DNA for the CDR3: TGTGCCAGGGCGCGGTATCAGCCCCAGCATTTT.

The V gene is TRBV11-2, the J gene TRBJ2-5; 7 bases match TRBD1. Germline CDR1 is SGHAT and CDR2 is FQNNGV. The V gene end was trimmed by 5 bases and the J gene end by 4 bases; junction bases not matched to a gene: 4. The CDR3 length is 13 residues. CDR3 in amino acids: CASSTTGVETQYF. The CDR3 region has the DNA TGTGCCAGCAGCACTACAGGGGTAGAGACCCAGTACTTC. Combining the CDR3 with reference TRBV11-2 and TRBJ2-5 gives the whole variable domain EAGVAQSPRYKIIEKRQSVAFWCNPISGHATLYWYQQILGQGPKLLIQFQNNGVVDDSQLPKDRFSAERLKGVDSTLKIQPAKLEDSAVYLCASSTTGVETQYFGPGTRLLVL.

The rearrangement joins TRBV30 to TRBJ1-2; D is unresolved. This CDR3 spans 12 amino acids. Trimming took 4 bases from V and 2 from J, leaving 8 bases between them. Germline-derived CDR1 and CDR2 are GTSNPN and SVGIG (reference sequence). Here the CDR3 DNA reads TGTGCCTGGATAGCGGGGAACTATGGCTACACCTTC. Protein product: CAWIAGNYGYTF.

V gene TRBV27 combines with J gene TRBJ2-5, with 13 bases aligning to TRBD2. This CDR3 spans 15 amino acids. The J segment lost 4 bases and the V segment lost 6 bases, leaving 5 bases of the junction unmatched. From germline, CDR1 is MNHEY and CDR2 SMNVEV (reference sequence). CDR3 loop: CASSQGLAGVETQYF. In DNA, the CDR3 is TGTGCCAGCAGCCAAGGACTAGCGGGAGTAGAGACCCAGTACTTC.

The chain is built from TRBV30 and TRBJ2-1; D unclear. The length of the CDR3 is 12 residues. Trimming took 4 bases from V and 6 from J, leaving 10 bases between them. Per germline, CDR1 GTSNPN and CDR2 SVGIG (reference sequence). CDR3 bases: TGTGCCTGGAATGGAGAAATCAATGAGCAGTTCTTC. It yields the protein CAWNGEINEQFF.

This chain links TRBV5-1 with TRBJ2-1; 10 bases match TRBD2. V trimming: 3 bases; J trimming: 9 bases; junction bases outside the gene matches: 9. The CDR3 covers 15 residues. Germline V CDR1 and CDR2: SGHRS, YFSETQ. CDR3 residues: CASSSSSGSRSEQFF. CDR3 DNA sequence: TGCGCCAGCAGCTCCTCTAGCGGGAGTCGGAGTGAGCAGTTCTTC.

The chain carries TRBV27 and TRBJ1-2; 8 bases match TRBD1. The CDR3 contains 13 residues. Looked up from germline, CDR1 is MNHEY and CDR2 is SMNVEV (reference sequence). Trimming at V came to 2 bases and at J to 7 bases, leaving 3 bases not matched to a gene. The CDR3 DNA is TGTGCCAGCAGTTTACAGGGGGCAGGTGGCTACACCTTC. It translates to CASSLQGAGGYTF.

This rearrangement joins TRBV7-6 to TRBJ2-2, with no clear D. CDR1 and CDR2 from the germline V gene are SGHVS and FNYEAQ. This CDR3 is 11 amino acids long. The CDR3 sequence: CAQEGTGELFF. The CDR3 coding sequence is TGTGCTCAGGAAGGCACCGGGGAGCTGTTTTTT.

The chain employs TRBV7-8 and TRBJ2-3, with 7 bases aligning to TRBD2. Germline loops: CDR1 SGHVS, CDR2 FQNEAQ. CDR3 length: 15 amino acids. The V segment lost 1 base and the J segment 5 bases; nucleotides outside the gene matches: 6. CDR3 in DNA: TGTGCCAGCAGCTTAGGGCGCGGGGGAGGAGATACGCAGTATTTT. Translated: CASSLGRGGGDTQYF.

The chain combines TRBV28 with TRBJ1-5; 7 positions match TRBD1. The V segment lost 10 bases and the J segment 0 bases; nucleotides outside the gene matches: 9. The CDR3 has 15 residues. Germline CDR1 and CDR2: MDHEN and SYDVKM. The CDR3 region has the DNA TGTGCCATCCAGGGGGGTAGCGATAGCAATCAGCCCCAGCATTTT. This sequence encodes CAIQGGSDSNQPQHF.

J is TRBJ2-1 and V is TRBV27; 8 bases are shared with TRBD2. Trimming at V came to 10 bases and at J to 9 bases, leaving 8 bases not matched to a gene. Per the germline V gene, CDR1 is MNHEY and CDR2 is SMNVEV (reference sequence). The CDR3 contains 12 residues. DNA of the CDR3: TGTGCCACGGGAGGGGGTTTTGGTGAGCAGTTCTTC. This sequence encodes CATGGGFGEQFF.